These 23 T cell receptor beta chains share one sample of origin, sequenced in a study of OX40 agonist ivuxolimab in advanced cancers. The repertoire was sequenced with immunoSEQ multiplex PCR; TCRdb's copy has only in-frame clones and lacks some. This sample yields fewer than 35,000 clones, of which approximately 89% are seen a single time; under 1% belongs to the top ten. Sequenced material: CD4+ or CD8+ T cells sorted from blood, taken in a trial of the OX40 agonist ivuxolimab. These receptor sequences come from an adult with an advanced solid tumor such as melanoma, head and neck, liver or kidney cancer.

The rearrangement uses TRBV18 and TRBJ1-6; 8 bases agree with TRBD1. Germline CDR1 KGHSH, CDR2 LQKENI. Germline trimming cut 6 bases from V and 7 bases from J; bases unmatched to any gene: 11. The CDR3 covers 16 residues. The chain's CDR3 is CASSLDRGIQNSPLHF. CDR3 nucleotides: TGTGCCAGCTCCCTCGACAGGGGTATACAAAATTCACCCCTCCACTTT.

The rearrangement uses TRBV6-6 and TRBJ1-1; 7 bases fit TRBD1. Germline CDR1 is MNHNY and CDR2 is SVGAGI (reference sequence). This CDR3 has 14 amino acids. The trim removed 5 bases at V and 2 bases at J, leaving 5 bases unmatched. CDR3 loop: CASSRTGGNTEAFF. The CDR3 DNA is TGTGCCAGCAGTCGGACAGGAGGAAACACTGAAGCTTTCTTT.

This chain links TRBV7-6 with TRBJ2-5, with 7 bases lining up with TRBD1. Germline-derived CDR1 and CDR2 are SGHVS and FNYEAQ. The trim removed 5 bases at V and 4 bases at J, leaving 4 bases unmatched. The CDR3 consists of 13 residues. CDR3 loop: CASSLGTVETQYF. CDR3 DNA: TGTGCCAGCAGCCTTGGGACAGTAGAGACCCAGTACTTC.

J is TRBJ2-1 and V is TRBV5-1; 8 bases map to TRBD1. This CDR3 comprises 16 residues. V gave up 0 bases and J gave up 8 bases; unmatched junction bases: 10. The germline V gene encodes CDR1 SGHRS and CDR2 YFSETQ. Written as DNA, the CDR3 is TGCGCCAGCAGCTTGGCCGGACAGGGCGTCTGGGATGAGCAGTTCTTC. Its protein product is CASSLAGQGVWDEQFF. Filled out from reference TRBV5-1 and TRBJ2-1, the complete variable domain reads KAGVTQTPRYLIKTRGQQVTLSCSPISGHRSVSWYQQTPGQGLQFLFEYFSETQRNKGNFPGRFSGRQFSNSRSEMNVSTLELGDSALYLCASSLAGQGVWDEQFFGPGTRLTVL.

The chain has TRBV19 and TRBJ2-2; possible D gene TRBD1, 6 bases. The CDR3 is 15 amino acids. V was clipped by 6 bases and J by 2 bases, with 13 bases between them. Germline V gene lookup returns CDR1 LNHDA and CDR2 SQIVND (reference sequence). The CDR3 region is CASRSTGTNTGELFF. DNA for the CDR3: TGTGCCAGTAGGAGTACCGGGACAAACACCGGGGAGCTGTTTTTT.

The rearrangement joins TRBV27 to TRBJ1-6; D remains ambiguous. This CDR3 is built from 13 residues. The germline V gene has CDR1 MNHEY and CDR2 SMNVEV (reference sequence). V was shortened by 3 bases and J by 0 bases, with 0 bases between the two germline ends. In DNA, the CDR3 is TGTGCCAGCAGTTTCTCCTATAATTCACCCCTCCACTTT. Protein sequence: CASSFSYNSPLHF.

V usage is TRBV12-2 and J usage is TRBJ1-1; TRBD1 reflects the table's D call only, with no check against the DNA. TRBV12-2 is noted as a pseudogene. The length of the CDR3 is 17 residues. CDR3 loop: CASRLAERYRVNTEAFF. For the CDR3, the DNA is TGTGCAAGTCGCTTAGCGGAACGCTACAGGGTTAACACTGAAGCTTTCTTT.

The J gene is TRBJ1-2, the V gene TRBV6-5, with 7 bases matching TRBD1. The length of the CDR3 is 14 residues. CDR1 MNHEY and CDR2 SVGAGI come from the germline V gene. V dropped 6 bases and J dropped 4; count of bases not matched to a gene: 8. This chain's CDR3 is CASRNPTGTYGYTF. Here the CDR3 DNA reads TGTGCCAGCAGGAATCCGACAGGGACCTATGGCTACACCTTC.

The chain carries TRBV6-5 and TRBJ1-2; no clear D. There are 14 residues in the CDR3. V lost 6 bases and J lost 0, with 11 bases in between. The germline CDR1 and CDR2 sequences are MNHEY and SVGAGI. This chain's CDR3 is CASSLQGSNYGYTF. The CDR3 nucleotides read TGTGCCAGCAGCCTTCAAGGATCTAACTATGGCTACACCTTC.

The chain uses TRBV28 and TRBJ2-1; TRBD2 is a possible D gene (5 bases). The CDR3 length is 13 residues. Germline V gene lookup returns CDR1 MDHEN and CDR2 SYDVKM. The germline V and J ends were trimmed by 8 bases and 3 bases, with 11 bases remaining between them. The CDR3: CASERNGYNEQFF. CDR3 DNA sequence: TGTGCCAGCGAGCGGAACGGCTACAATGAGCAGTTCTTC.

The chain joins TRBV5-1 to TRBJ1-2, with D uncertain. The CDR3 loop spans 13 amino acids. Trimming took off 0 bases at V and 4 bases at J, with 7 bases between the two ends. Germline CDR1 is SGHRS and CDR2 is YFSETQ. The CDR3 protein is CASSLDRSYGYTF. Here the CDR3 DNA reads TGCGCCAGCAGCTTGGACCGTTCCTATGGCTACACCTTC.

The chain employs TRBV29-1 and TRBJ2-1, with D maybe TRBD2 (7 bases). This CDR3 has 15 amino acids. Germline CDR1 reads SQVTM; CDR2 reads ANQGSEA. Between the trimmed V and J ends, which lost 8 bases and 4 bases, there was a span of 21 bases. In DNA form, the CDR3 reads TGCAGCCTAACGAGTAACGGGGGGCTATACAATGAGCAGTTCTTC. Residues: CSLTSNGGLYNEQFF.

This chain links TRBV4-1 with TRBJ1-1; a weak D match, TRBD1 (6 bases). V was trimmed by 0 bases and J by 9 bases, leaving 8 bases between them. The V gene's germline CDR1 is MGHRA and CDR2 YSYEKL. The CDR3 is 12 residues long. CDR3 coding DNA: TGCGCCAGCAGCCAAGAAGGGACAAAAGCTTTCTTT. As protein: CASSQEGTKAFF.

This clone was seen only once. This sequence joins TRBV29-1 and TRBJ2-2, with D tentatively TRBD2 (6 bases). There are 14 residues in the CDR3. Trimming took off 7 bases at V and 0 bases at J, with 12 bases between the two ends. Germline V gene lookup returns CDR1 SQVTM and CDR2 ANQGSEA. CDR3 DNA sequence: TGCAGCGCCGCAGTAGCGGCGAACACCGGGGAGCTGTTTTTT. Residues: CSAAVAANTGELFF.

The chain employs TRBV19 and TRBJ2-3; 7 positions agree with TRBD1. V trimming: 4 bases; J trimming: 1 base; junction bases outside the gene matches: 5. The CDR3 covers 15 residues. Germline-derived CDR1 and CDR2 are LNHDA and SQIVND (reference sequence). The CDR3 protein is CASSTSGTGTDTQYF. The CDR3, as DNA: TGTGCCAGTAGTACCTCCGGGACAGGCACAGATACGCAGTATTTT.

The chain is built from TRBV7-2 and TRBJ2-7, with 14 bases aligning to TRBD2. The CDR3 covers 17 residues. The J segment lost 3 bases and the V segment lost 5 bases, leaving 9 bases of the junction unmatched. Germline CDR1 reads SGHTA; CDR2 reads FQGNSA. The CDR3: CASSPTGTSGSYYEQYF. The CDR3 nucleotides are TGTGCCAGCAGCCCTACCGGGACTAGCGGGAGTTACTACGAGCAGTACTTC.

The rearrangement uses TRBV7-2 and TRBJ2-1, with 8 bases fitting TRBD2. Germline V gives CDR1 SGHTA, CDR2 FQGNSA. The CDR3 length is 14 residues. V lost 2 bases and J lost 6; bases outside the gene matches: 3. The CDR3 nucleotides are TGTGCCAGCAGCTTAAGCGGGAGTCTCAATGAGCAGTTCTTC. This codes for CASSLSGSLNEQFF.

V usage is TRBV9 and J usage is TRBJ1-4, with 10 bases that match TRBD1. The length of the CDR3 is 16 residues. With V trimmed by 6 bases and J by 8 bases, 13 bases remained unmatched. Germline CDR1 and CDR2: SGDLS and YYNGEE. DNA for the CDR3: TGTGCCAGCAACAGACAGGGGGCGTCCGGCGGGGAAAAACTGTTTTTT. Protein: CASNRQGASGGEKLFF.

The CDR3 spells CASSPTSAFTDTQYF. DNA for the CDR3: TGTGCCAGCAGCCCAACTAGCGCCTTCACAGATACGCAGTATTTT. This chain connects TRBV5-4 to TRBJ2-3; 7 positions agree with TRBD2. The CDR3 loop spans 15 amino acids. The ends lost 4 bases at V and 2 bases at J; junction bases unmatched: 7. Germline V gene sequence: CDR1 SGHNT, CDR2 YYREEE (reference sequence).

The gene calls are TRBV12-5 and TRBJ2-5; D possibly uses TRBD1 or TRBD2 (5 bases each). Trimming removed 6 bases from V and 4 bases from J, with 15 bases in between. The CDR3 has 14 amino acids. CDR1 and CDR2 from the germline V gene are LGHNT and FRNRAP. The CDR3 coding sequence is TGTGCTAGTGGGGAACCTGGGGGTTCAGAGACCCAGTACTTC. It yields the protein CASGEPGGSETQYF.

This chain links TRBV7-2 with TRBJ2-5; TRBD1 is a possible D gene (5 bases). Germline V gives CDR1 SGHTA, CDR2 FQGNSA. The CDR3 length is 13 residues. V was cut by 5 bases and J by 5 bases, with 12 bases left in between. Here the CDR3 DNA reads TGTGCCAGCAGCCAAGGGGTCGGCGAGACCCAGTACTTC. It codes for CASSQGVGETQYF.

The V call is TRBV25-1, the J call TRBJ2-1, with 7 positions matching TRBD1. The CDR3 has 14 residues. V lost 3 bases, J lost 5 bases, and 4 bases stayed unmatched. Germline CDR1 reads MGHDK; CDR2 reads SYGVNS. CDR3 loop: CASSDVDRHNEQFF. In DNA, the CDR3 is TGTGCCAGCAGTGACGTGGACAGGCACAATGAGCAGTTCTTC.

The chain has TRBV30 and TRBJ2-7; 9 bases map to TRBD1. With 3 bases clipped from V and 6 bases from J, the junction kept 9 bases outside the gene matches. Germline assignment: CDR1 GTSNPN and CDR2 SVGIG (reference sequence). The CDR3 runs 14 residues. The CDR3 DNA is TGTGCCTGGAGCACCGGGACAGGGAGTGCCGAGCAGTACTTC. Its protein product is CAWSTGTGSAEQYF.